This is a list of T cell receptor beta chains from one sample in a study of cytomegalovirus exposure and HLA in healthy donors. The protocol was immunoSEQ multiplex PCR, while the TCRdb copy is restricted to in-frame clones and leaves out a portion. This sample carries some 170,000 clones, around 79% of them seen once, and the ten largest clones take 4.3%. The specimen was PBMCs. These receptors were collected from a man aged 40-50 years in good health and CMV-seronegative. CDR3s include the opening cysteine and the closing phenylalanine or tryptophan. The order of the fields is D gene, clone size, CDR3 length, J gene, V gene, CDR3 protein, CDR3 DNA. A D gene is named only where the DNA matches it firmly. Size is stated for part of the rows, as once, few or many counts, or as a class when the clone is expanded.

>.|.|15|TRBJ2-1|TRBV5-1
CASSLTWGAQDEQFF
TGCGCCAGCAGCTTGACCTGGGGCGCACAAGATGAGCAGTTCTTC
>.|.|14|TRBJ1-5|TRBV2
CASSDLSEEQPQHF
TGTGCCAGCAGTGACCTTAGTGAAGAACAGCCCCAGCATTTT
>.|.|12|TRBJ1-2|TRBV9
CASSDRMRGYTF
TGTGCCAGCAGCGATAGGATGAGGGGCTACACCTTC
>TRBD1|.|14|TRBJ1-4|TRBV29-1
CSVSSGTGGEKLFF
TGCAGCGTTAGCTCCGGGACAGGTGGTGAAAAACTGTTTTTT
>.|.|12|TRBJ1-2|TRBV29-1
CSVATENYGYTF
TGCAGCGTTGCAACGGAGAACTATGGCTACACCTTC
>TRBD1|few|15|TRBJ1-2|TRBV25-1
CASRAPGQGTYGYTF
TGTGCCAGCAGGGCCCCTGGACAGGGCACTTATGGCTACACCTTC
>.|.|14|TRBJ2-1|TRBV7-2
CASSLSPSSNEQFF
TGTGCCAGCAGCTTAAGCCCCTCCTCCAATGAGCAGTTCTTC
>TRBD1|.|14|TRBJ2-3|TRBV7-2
CASSSQGGQDTQYF
TGTGCCAGCAGCTCACAGGGGGGCCAAGATACGCAGTATTTT
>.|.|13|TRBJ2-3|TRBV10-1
CASSRGGSSTQYF
TGCGCCAGCAGTAGGGGGGGGAGTAGTACGCAGTATTTT
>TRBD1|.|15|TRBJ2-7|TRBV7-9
CASSSRDSYSYEQYF
TGTGCCAGCAGCAGCCGGGACAGCTACTCCTACGAGCAGTACTTC
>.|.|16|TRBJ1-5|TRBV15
CATSRDLGGGNQPQHF
TGTGCCACCAGCAGAGATTTGGGGGGGGGCAATCAGCCCCAGCATTTT
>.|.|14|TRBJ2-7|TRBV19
CASSTFQSAYEQYF
TGTGCCAGTAGTACCTTCCAGAGCGCCTACGAGCAGTACTTC
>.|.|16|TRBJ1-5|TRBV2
CASSRRESMSNQPQHF
TGTGCCAGCAGTCGCAGGGAATCAATGAGCAATCAGCCCCAGCATTTT
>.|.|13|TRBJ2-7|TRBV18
CASSPQGGYEQYF
TGTGCCAGCTCACCCCAGGGGGGATACGAGCAGTACTTC
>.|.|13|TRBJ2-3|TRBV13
CASSSTSVDTQYF
TGTGCCAGCAGCTCCACCTCAGTTGATACGCAGTATTTT
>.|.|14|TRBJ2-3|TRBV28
CASSLEGGADTQYF
TGTGCCAGCAGTTTAGAGGGTGGCGCAGATACGCAGTATTTT
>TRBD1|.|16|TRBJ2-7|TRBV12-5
CASGLGTGALSYEQYF
TGTGCTAGTGGTTTGGGGACAGGGGCCCTCTCCTACGAGCAGTACTTC
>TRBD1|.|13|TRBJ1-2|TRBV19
CASRTSDRAGYTF
TGTGCCAGTAGGACCTCCGACAGGGCTGGCTACACCTTC
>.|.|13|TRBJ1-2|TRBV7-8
CASSLLDSYGYTF
TGTGCCAGCAGCTTACTGGACAGCTATGGCTACACCTTC
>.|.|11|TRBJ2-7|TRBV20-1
CSAREEYEQYF
TGCAGTGCCCGTGAAGAGTACGAGCAGTACTTC
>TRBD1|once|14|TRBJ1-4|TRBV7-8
CASSLGTGGEYLFF
TGTGCCAGCAGCTTAGGGACAGGGGGAGAATATCTGTTTTTT
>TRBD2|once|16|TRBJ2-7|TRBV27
CASSLGKAGGSYEQYF
TGTGCCAGCAGTCTTGGAAAAGCGGGGGGCTCCTACGAGCAGTACTTC
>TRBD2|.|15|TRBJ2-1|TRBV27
CASSLRGGPFNEQFF
TGTGCCAGCAGTTTACGCGGGGGACCCTTCAATGAGCAGTTCTTC
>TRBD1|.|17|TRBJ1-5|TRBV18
CASSPTQGAPPYQPQHF
TGTGCCAGCTCACCAACCCAGGGGGCACCCCCTTATCAGCCCCAGCATTTT
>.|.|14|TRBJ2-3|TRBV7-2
CADSPGSSTDTQYF
TGCGCGGACTCTCCGGGGTCTAGCACAGATACGCAGTATTTT
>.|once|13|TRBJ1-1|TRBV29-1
CSVEGPRNTEAFF
TGCAGCGTTGAAGGGCCAAGGAACACTGAAGCTTTCTTT
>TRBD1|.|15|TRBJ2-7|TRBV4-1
CASRQWSGGTYEQYF
TGCGCCAGCAGGCAATGGTCAGGGGGTACCTACGAGCAGTACTTC
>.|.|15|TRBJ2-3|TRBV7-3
CASSLSRGDTDTQYF
TGTGCCAGCAGCTTAAGTCGCGGGGACACAGATACGCAGTATTTT
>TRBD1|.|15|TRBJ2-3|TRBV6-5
CASSYLGTGLDTQYF
TGTGCCAGCAGTTACCTAGGGACAGGTCTCGATACGCAGTATTTT
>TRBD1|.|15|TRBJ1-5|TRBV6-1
CASNSIEGGSQPQHF
TGTGCCAGCAATTCGATAGAAGGGGGCAGCCAGCCCCAGCATTTT
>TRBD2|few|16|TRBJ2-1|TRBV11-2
CASSLLSGGTYNEQFF
TGTGCCAGCAGCTTACTCAGCGGGGGAACCTACAATGAGCAGTTCTTC
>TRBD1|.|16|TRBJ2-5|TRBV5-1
CASSSDASGGQETQYF
TGCGCCAGCAGCTCGGATGCCTCAGGGGGCCAAGAGACCCAGTACTTC
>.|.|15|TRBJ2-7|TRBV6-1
CASSERVAGAREQYF
TGTGCCAGCAGTGAAAGGGTAGCAGGGGCCCGCGAGCAGTACTTC
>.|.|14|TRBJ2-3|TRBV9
CASSVNLASGTQYF
TGTGCCAGCAGCGTAAATCTCGCTTCAGGTACGCAGTATTTT
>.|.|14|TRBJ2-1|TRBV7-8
CASSFGVGGSEQFF
TGTGCCAGCAGCTTTGGGGTAGGAGGGTCTGAGCAGTTCTTC
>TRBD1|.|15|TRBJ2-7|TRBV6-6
CASSYLGQGAYEQYF
TGTGCCAGCAGTTACTTGGGACAGGGCGCCTACGAGCAGTACTTC
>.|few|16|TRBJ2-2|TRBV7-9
CASSLSPRHNTGELFF
TGTGCCAGCAGCTTAAGCCCCCGTCATAACACCGGGGAGCTGTTTTTT
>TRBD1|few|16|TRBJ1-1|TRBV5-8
CASSFRDRGGDTEAFF
TGTGCCAGCAGCTTCCGGGACAGGGGAGGGGACACTGAAGCTTTCTTT
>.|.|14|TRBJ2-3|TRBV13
CASSLYGFQDTQYF
TGTGCCAGCAGCTTATACGGGTTTCAAGATACGCAGTATTTT
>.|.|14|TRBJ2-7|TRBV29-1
CSVSRGGSFYEQYF
TGCAGCGTTAGCAGGGGTGGATCGTTCTACGAGCAGTACTTC
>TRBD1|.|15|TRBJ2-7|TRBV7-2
CASSLAGQGSYEQYF
TGTGCCAGCAGCTTAGCGGGACAGGGTTCCTACGAGCAGTACTTC
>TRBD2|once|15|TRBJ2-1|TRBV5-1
CASSPDGGGIDQQFF
TGCGCCAGCAGCCCGGACGGGGGGGGCATAGATCAGCAGTTCTTC
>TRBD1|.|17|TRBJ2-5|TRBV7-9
CASSLISGRGPGETQYF
TGTGCCAGCAGCTTAATTTCCGGCAGGGGGCCAGGAGAGACCCAGTACTTC
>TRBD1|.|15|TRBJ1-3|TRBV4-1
CASRSTRGRGNTIYF
TGCGCCAGCCGGAGTACGAGGGGGCGCGGAAACACCATATATTTT
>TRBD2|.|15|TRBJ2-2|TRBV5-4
CASSLEAGDTGELFF
TGTGCCAGCAGCTTGGAAGCGGGAGACACCGGGGAGCTGTTTTTT
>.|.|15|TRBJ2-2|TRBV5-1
CASSLGAANTGELFF
TGCGCCAGCAGCTTGGGTGCAGCGAACACCGGGGAGCTGTTTTTT
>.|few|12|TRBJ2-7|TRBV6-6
CASTSGEFEQYF
TGTGCCAGCACCTCTGGGGAGTTTGAGCAGTACTTC